This T cell receptor (beta chain) was captured in a study of tumor-infiltrating lymphocytes in primary liver carcinoma. Unsorted bulk tissue of about 17-32 mg yielded co-extracted RNA and DNA. Tumor regions sampled: superior, inferior, left, right poles, and centre. cDNA specific to TCR beta was made from 500 ng of total RNA, with a constant-region primer employed for priming. It was through three nested multiplex PCR rounds of slightly modified ARM-PCR that TCR beta libraries arose. With TRBV1-TRBV30 forward primers and a C-beta reverse primer, the first two PCR rounds were run for roughly 10 cycles each. TCRdb re-derived calls from the multiplex PCR reads in MiXCR, one entry per CDR3 protein. The sample yields 90,000 to 100,000 distinct CDR3 sequences, around two thirds seen once. This CDR3 is 15 amino acids long. The germline CDR1 and CDR2 sequences are SNHLY and FYNNEI. Trimming removed 6 bases at V and 0 bases at J, with 12 bases between.

Sequencing was done on a sample of liver tumor tissue from sampling region 5. Subset reported: tumor region T5, tumor centre. This TCR was recovered from a woman aged 55-69 years with primary liver carcinoma and hepatitis B virus infection. This chain links TRBV2 with TRBJ1-3; no clear D. CDR3 in DNA: TGTGCCAGCAGACCTGAGGGAGGCTCTGGAAACACCATATATTTT. Encoded protein: CASRPEGGSGNTIYF.